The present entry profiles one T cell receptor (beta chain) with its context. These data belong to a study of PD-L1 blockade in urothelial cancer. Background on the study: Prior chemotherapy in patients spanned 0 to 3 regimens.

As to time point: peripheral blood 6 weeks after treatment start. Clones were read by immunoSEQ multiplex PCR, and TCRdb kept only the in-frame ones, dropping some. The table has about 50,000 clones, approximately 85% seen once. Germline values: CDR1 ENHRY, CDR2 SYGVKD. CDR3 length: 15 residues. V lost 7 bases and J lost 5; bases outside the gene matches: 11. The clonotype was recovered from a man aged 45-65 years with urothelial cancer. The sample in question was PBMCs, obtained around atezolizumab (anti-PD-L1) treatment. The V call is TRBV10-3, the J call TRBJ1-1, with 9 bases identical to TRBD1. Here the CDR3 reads CAITPGTGWVTEAFF. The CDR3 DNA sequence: TGTGCCATCACCCCCGGGACAGGGTGGGTAACTGAAGCTTTCTTT.